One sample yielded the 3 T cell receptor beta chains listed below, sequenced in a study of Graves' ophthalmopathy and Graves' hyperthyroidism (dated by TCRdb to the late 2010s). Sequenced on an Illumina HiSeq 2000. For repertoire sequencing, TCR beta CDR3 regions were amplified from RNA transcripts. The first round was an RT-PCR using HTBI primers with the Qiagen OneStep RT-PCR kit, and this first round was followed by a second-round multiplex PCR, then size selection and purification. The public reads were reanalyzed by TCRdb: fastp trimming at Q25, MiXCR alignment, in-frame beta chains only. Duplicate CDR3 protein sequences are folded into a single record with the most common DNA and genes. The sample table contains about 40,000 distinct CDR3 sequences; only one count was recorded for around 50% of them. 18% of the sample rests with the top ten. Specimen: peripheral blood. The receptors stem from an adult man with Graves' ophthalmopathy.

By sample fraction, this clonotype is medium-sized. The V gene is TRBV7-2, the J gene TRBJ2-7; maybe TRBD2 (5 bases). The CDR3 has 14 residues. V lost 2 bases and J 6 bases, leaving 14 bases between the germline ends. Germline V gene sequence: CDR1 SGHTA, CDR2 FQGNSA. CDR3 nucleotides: TGTGCCAGCAGCTTACGAGGGAGCCGAGGCGAGCAGTACTTC. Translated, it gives CASSLRGSRGEQYF.

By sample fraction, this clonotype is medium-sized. The CDR3 sequence is CASSFLWEANYGYTF. The CDR3 nucleotides are TGTGCCAGCAGCTTCCTGTGGGAAGCTAACTATGGCTACACCTTC. This chain uses TRBV7-9 with TRBJ1-2; D remains ambiguous. The CDR3 runs 15 residues. Germline loops: CDR1 SEHNR, CDR2 FQNEAQ (reference sequence). Trimming left V 3 bases short and J 0 bases short, with 11 bases between.

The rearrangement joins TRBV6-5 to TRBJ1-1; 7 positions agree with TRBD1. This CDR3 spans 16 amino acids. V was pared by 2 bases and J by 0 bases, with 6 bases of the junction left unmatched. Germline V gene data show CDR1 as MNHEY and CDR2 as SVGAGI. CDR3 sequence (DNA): TGTGCCAGCAGTTACCCCGACAGGGACATGAACACTGAAGCTTTCTTT. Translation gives CASSYPDRDMNTEAFF.